One sample yielded the 14 T cell receptor beta chains listed below, sequenced in a study of PD-L1 blockade in urothelial cancer. Some clones are missing from TCRdb's copy, which holds only in-frame ones; the method was immunoSEQ multiplex PCR. The table shows more than 60,000 clones, with around nine tenths occurring only once. Time point here: peripheral blood 6 weeks after treatment start. Here the sequenced sample was PBMCs, taken around atezolizumab (anti-PD-L1) treatment. These receptor sequences come from a man aged 55 to 70 with urothelial cancer.

The chain links TRBV7-6 to TRBJ1-2, with no clear D. Germline values: CDR1 SGHVS, CDR2 FNYEAQ. CDR3 length: 13 residues. V dropped 1 base and J dropped 2 bases, with 5 bases sitting between them. DNA of the CDR3: TGTGCCAGCAGCTTAGGCAGGAACTATGGCTACACCTTC. This sequence encodes CASSLGRNYGYTF.

The CDR3 DNA is TGCGCCAGCCGGGACAGGCTCACAGATACGCAGTATTTT. Amino acids: CASRDRLTDTQYF. The chain combines TRBV10-1 with TRBJ2-3; 8 bases agree with TRBD1. CDR3 size: 13 residues. V was pared by 8 bases and J by 2 bases, with 3 bases of the junction left unmatched. Per germline, CDR1 WNHNN and CDR2 SYGVQD (reference sequence).

The V and J genes are TRBV6-5 and TRBJ1-2; TRBD1 agrees at 9 bases. V trimming: 6 bases; J trimming: 7 bases; junction bases outside the gene matches: 6. There are 13 residues in the CDR3. In germline, CDR1 is MNHEY, CDR2 SVGAGI. The CDR3 here is CASSAGTGSGYTF. CDR3 DNA sequence: TGTGCCAGCAGCGCCGGGACAGGGTCTGGCTACACCTTC.

V gene TRBV28 combines with J gene TRBJ2-7, with TRBD2 matching 8 bases. With V trimmed by 6 bases and J by 2 bases, 9 bases remained unmatched. Germline CDR1 is MDHEN and CDR2 is SYDVKM. This CDR3 has 15 amino acids. The CDR3 DNA follows: TGTGCCAGCAGCTCCGGGGGGGGTCCAACCTACGAGCAGTACTTC. This translates into CASSSGGGPTYEQYF.

This chain connects TRBV5-1 to TRBJ1-5; maybe TRBD1 (6 bases). The V gene's germline CDR1 is SGHRS and CDR2 YFSETQ. This CDR3 is 15 amino acids long. V was trimmed by 2 bases and J by 0 bases, leaving 9 bases between them. CDR3 in DNA: TGCGCCAGCAGCTTAACAGGGATTAGCAATCAGCCCCAGCATTTT. Amino acid sequence: CASSLTGISNQPQHF.

V gene TRBV21-1 combines with J gene TRBJ2-5; the D call in the table, TRBD2, was not verified against the DNA. TRBV21-1 is a recognized pseudogene. The CDR3 sequence is 15 residues long. The CDR3 nucleotides read TGTGCCAGCAGCATCCTACTAGCGGCTCTTGGGACCCAGTACTTC. This translates into CASSILLAALGTQYF.

This clone was counted between two and nine times. This sequence joins TRBV10-3 and TRBJ2-5, with D unclear. V shed 8 bases and J shed 1 base, with 8 bases lying between them. Germline V lookup: CDR1 ENHRY, CDR2 SYGVKD. The CDR3 length is 12 residues. The CDR3 DNA reads as TGTGCCATCGCAGTATTCCAAGAGACCCAGTACTTC. Residues: CAIAVFQETQYF.

This chain joins TRBV5-1 and TRBJ2-1; TRBD2 is a possible D gene (5 bases). This CDR3 spans 15 amino acids. V lost 0 bases and J lost 3, with 10 bases in between. Germline CDR1 reads SGHRS; CDR2 reads YFSETQ. CDR3 in amino acids: CASSLGPEDYNEQFF. CDR3 nucleotides: TGCGCCAGCAGCTTGGGACCGGAGGACTACAATGAGCAGTTCTTC.

The chain links TRBV25-1 to TRBJ1-4; possible D gene TRBD1, 5 bases. CDR3 length: 13 amino acids. V was pared by 4 bases and J by 6 bases, with 9 bases between. Germline V CDR1 and CDR2: MGHDK, SYGVNS. The CDR3 region is CASSAQGDEKLFF. CDR3 in DNA: TGTGCCAGCAGTGCCCAAGGGGATGAAAAACTGTTTTTT. The variable domain in full, with the rest retrieved from reference TRBV25-1 and TRBJ1-4, is EADIYQTPRYLVIGTGKKITLECSQTMGHDKMYWYQQDPGMELHLIHYSYGVNSTEKGDLSSESTVSRIRTEHFPLTLESARPSHTSQYLCASSAQGDEKLFFGSGTQLSVL.

J is TRBJ2-6 and V is TRBV19; D is perhaps TRBD1 (5 bases). Germline assignment: CDR1 LNHDA and CDR2 SQIVND (reference sequence). The CDR3 spans 14 residues. V was cut by 8 bases and J by 5 bases, with 13 bases left in between. The CDR3, as DNA: TGTGCCAGTCGCGACAGAGCGAGGGCCAACGTCCTGACTTTC. Translation gives CASRDRARANVLTF.

J is TRBJ1-4 and V is TRBV19, with D perhaps TRBD1 (6 bases). The CDR3 contains 15 residues. V was cut by 6 bases and J by 2 bases, with 13 bases left in between. Germline V lookup: CDR1 LNHDA, CDR2 SQIVND (reference sequence). The CDR3 DNA reads as TGTGCCAGTAGCCTACAGGGATGGACTAATGAAAAACTGTTTTTT. Amino acid sequence: CASSLQGWTNEKLFF.

The V call is TRBV6-1, the J call TRBJ1-2; TRBD1 matches 8 bases. J gave up 5 bases and V 0 bases, and 11 bases lay outside the gene matches. The CDR3 length is 17 residues. Germline CDR1 and CDR2: MNHNS and SASEGT. CDR3 amino acids: CASSEALRAGGNYGYTF. Written as DNA, the CDR3 is TGTGCCAGCAGTGAAGCGCTTCGGGCAGGGGGCAATTATGGCTACACCTTC.

By its share, this clone is medium-sized. V and J are TRBV5-6 and TRBJ2-5; 8 bases are shared with TRBD2. Germline V gene sequence: CDR1 SGHDT, CDR2 YYEEEE. This CDR3 spans 15 amino acids. The ends lost 2 bases at V and 1 base at J; junction bases unmatched: 4. The CDR3 spells CASSLERESQETQYF. CDR3 DNA sequence: TGTGCCAGCAGCTTAGAGCGGGAGAGCCAAGAGACCCAGTACTTC. The variable domain in full, completed from reference TRBV5-6 and TRBJ2-5, reads DAGVTQSPTHLIKTRGQQVTLRCSPKSGHDTVSWYQQALGQGPQFIFQYYEEEERQRGNFPDRFSGHQFPNYSSELNVNALLLGDSALYLCASSLERESQETQYFGPGTRLLVL.

This clone occurred a few times. V gene TRBV6-5 combines with J gene TRBJ1-1; TRBD1 aligns across 7 bases. The J segment lost 5 bases and the V segment lost 6 bases, leaving 6 bases of the junction unmatched. This CDR3 has 13 residues. Germline V gene data show CDR1 as MNHEY and CDR2 as SVGAGI. The CDR3 protein is CASSRTGWTEAFF. For the CDR3, the DNA is TGTGCCAGCAGCAGGACAGGATGGACTGAAGCTTTCTTT.